The present TCR beta chain was sequenced within a study of blood T cells in healthy people across ages. Broader study findings: A roughly linear age-dependent decrease characterized TCR beta diversity per million T cells. Naive CD4+ cells and diversity were both higher in long-lived donors than in aged donors. Lack of knowledge of donor CMV status possibly confounded expanded clonotype changes.

The CDR3 is made up of 12 amino acids. V gave up 2 bases and J gave up 5 bases, with 6 bases separating them. The table lists this clonotype with many counts. Its matching antigen is unknown. Primers used in a second PCR of about 6 to 11 cycles were a sample-barcoded 5' primer and a J-beta primer mix. A template-switch adaptor that had 12 random nucleotides put a tag on each cDNA molecule. TCRdb redid the calling of the 5' RACE reads with MiXCR, one entry per CDR3 protein. The table lists around 1.7 million distinct CDR3 sequences, 28% of them singletons, with more than 6% in the top ten. This clonotype was obtained from a woman aged 25-40 years in good health. V usage is TRBV12-3 or TRBV12-4 and J usage is TRBJ1-2; no clear D. Sequencing was done on a sample of blood. The CDR3 DNA follows: TGTGCCAGCAGTTTAACACAGTATGGCTACACCTTC. Protein product: CASSLTQYGYTF.